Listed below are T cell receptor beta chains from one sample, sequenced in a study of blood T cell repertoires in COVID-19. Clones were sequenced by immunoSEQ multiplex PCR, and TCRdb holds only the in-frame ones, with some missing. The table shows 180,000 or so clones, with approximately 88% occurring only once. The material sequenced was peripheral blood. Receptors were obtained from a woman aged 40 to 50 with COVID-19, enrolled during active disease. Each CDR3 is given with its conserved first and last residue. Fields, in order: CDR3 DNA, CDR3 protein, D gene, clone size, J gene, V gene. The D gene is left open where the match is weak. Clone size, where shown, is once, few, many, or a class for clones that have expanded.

TGTGCCAGCAGTTACACCGGGACTAGTCCCACAGATACGCAGTATTTT,CASSYTGTSPTDTQYF,TRBD2,NA,TRBJ2-3,TRBV6-2/TRBV6-3
TGCAGCGCCGGGACAGGGGCGAGGGGCTACACCTTC,CSAGTGARGYTF,TRBD1,NA,TRBJ1-2,TRBV29-1
TGTGCCAGCAGCTTGGTTCAGGGGAGCAATCAGCCCCAGCATTTT,CASSLVQGSNQPQHF,NA,NA,TRBJ1-5,TRBV5-5
TGTGCCACCAGCAGGGACCCTACAGGGCTAGGCACTGAAGCTTTCTTT,CATSRDPTGLGTEAFF,NA,few,TRBJ1-1,TRBV15
TGTGCCAGCAGCCTCGGGGGGCGCCCGACCATATATTTT,CASSLGGRPTIYF,NA,NA,TRBJ1-3,TRBV28
TGTGCCAGCTCACCCCCTCTAGCGAGTTCCTACAATGAGCAGTTCTTC,CASSPPLASSYNEQFF,NA,NA,TRBJ2-1,TRBV18
TGTGCCAGCAGCACCAGGGGCCGCAGTACCGAAGCTTTCTTT,CASSTRGRSTEAFF,NA,many,TRBJ1-1,TRBV2
TGTGCCAGCAGTCAAACCGGGACAGCGAGTTCACCCCTCCACTTT,CASSQTGTASSPLHF,TRBD1,NA,TRBJ1-6,TRBV6-5
TGCGCCAGCAGCCCGGACAGTAGCACAGATACGCAGTATTTT,CASSPDSSTDTQYF,NA,few,TRBJ2-3,TRBV5-1
TGTGCCAGCAGTGAAGGACAGGGTAATGAAAAACTGTTTTTT,CASSEGQGNEKLFF,TRBD1,NA,TRBJ1-4,TRBV6-1
TGTGCCACCGAGGCGGGGGACACCGGGGAGCTGTTTTTT,CATEAGDTGELFF,TRBD2,NA,TRBJ2-2,TRBV24-1
TGTGCCAGCAGCGTAGGACACAGGGATAAGACTGAAGCTTTCTTT,CASSVGHRDKTEAFF,NA,NA,TRBJ1-1,TRBV9
TGTGCCAGCAGACCCCTAATTAGTGAGCAGTTCTTC,CASRPLISEQFF,NA,few,TRBJ2-1,TRBV28
TGTGCCAGCAGCCAAACCGACAGGGCCTCCGAGCAGTACTTC,CASSQTDRASEQYF,TRBD1,NA,TRBJ2-7,TRBV7-9
TGTGCCAGTAGTGAACAGGTCTTCTATGGCTACACCTTC,CASSEQVFYGYTF,NA,NA,TRBJ1-2,TRBV19
TGTGCCAGCAGCCGCGGAGGGACTAGCGGGAACACAGATACGCAGTATTTT,CASSRGGTSGNTDTQYF,TRBD2,NA,TRBJ2-3,TRBV3-1/TRBV3-2
TGTGCCAGCAGCTCCTGGTCGGGGGGGAACACTGAAGCTTTCTTT,CASSSWSGGNTEAFF,NA,NA,TRBJ1-1,TRBV11-2
TGCGCCAGCAGCTTGGGGTGGCGGACCACGGGGTCCTACGAGCAGTACTTC,CASSLGWRTTGSYEQYF,NA,NA,TRBJ2-7,TRBV5-1
TGTGCCACCAGTGATCATACAGGGGGCGGCAATGAGCAGTTCTTC,CATSDHTGGGNEQFF,TRBD1,NA,TRBJ2-1,TRBV24-1
TGTGCCAGCAGACCTCCGGGAGAGAACACTGAAGCTTTCTTT,CASRPPGENTEAFF,NA,NA,TRBJ1-1,TRBV7-8
TGCGCCAGCAGTGAGTCGCGGGCAGGGGGGACTGAAGCTTTCTTT,CASSESRAGGTEAFF,TRBD1,NA,TRBJ1-1,TRBV10-2
TGTGCCAGTAGTTCCACCTCTACAGGGGACTATGGCTACACCTTC,CASSSTSTGDYGYTF,TRBD1,NA,TRBJ1-2,TRBV19
TGTGCCAGTAGTATAACTTCCGTTTTAGTGGAGACCCAGTACTTC,CASSITSVLVETQYF,NA,NA,TRBJ2-5,TRBV19